The 30 T cell receptor beta chains below come from one sample, sequenced in a study of human T cells and chemical hapten exposure. Time point here: patch test 1, 2 weeks after DPC sensitization. Treatment of the sample: therapeutic diphenylcyclopropenone sensitization with weekly scalp DPC. MiXCR, applied by TCRdb to the RACE reads, yields one record per CDR3 protein. The data show around 150,000 distinct CDR3 sequences, about 14% seen once. This specimen was whole blood, taken in connection with sensitization to the hapten diphenylcyclopropenone (DPC). The source of these receptors is a woman aged 25 to 39 with alopecia areata. Some clones in this sample may be carry-over from other donors' samples.

This clonotype was seen many times. Here the CDR3 reads CATSRDRGTPPGQPDQPQHF. DNA of the CDR3: TGTGCCACCAGCAGAGATCGAGGGACACCCCCGGGACAGCCCGATCAGCCCCAGCATTTT. The chain carries TRBV15 and TRBJ1-5; 7 bases are a match to TRBD1. The V segment lost 0 bases and the J segment 5 bases; nucleotides outside the gene matches: 19. The CDR3 totals 20 residues. CDR1 is LNHNV and CDR2 is YYDKDF in the germline V gene (reference sequence).

This clonotype was seen many times. The chain has TRBV4-3 and TRBJ2-5; the match to TRBD2 covers 8 bases. J lost 4 bases, V lost 0 bases, and 4 bases had no gene match. Germline V gene data show CDR1 as LGHNA and CDR2 as YSLEER. The CDR3 totals 15 residues. The CDR3 DNA sequence: TGCGCCAGCAGCCAAGATCACAGCGGGGGAGAGACCCAGTACTTC. This translates into CASSQDHSGGETQYF.

V usage is TRBV4-3 and J usage is TRBJ2-7, with no clear D. Germline V lookup: CDR1 LGHNA, CDR2 YSLEER. Trimming stripped 0 bases from V and 6 bases from J, with 9 bases between. The CDR3 totals 13 residues. In DNA, the CDR3 is TGCGCCAGCAGCCAAGATCGCTTCGTCGAGCAGTACTTC. Translating it yields CASSQDRFVEQYF.

There are many counts of this clonotype. This chain links TRBV27 with TRBJ2-7; D is perhaps TRBD1 or TRBD2 (6 bases each). Trimming shortened V by 4 bases and J by 2 bases, and 12 bases separated the two germline ends. Germline CDR1 reads MNHEY; CDR2 reads SMNVEV (reference sequence). This CDR3 has 14 residues. CDR3 sequence reads: CASSWGDKTYEQYF. The CDR3 coding sequence is TGTGCCAGCAGTTGGGGGGACAAAACCTACGAGCAGTACTTC.

This clonotype was seen a few times. CDR3 nucleotides: TGTGCCAGCAGTGGCGGGGACGGGGCTCGTAGTGGCTACACCTTC. It specifies CASSGGDGARSGYTF. The gene calls are TRBV28 and TRBJ1-2; weak D call: TRBD1 (5 bases). Germline-derived CDR1 and CDR2 are MDHEN and SYDVKM. V was shortened by 5 bases and J by 7 bases, with 20 bases between the two germline ends. The CDR3 consists of 15 residues.

This clonotype has only a few counts. The chain couples TRBV18 to TRBJ2-7; D uncertain. The CDR3 runs 13 residues. Germline V gene sequence: CDR1 KGHSH, CDR2 LQKENI. Trimming took 0 bases from V and 6 from J, leaving 9 bases between them. The CDR3 is CASSPPSVPEQYF. The CDR3 DNA reads TGTGCCAGCTCACCACCATCCGTACCCGAGCAGTACTTC. Combining the CDR3 with reference TRBV18 and TRBJ2-7 gives the whole variable domain NAGVMQNPRHLVRRRGQEARLRCSPMKGHSHVYWYRQLPEEGLKFMVYLQKENIIDESGMPKERFSAEFPKEGPSILRIQQVVRGDSAAYFCASSPPSVPEQYFGPGTRLTVT.

V and J are TRBV27 and TRBJ1-2, with no clear D. Germline CDR1 MNHEY, CDR2 SMNVEV (reference sequence). This CDR3 has 13 amino acids. V was pared by 2 bases and J by 3 bases, with 7 bases between. The CDR3 bases are TGTGCCAGCAGTTTAGTCCCCCACTATGGCTACACCTTC. This translates into CASSLVPHYGYTF.

The chain joins TRBV29-1 to TRBJ2-7; tentatively, D is TRBD1 or TRBD2 (6 bases each). The CDR3 loop spans 13 amino acids. The germline V gene encodes CDR1 SQVTM and CDR2 ANQGSEA. With 4 bases removed from V and 3 bases from J, the gap between germline ends came to 13 bases. The CDR3 sequence: CSVAGGGSYEQYF. CDR3 coding DNA: TGCAGCGTTGCAGGAGGGGGGAGCTACGAGCAGTACTTC.

This clonotype was picked up a small number of times. CDR3 residues: CASSCPTCEQYF. DNA of the CDR3: TGTGCCAGCAGTTGTCCTACTTGCGAGCAGTACTTC. This sequence joins TRBV28 and TRBJ2-7; D uncertain. Between the trimmed V and J ends, which lost 4 bases and 6 bases, there was a span of 10 bases. Germline assignment: CDR1 MDHEN and CDR2 SYDVKM. The CDR3 runs 12 residues. The complete variable domain, with remaining parts taken from reference TRBV28 and TRBJ2-7, reads DVKVTQSSRYLVKRTGEKVFLECVQDMDHENMFWYRQDPGLGLRLIYFSYDVKMKEKGDIPEGYSVSREKKERFSLILESASTNQTSMYLCASSCPTCEQYFGPGTRLTVT.

V and J are TRBV19 and TRBJ2-7; 13 nucleotides agree with TRBD2. The CDR3 sequence is 16 residues long. Germline lookup yields CDR1 LNHDA and CDR2 SQIVND (reference sequence). Trimming cost V 6 bases and J 5 bases; bases outside gene matches: 10. CDR3 sequence reads: CASSGLAGASFDEQYF. For the CDR3, the DNA is TGTGCCAGTAGCGGACTAGCGGGAGCAAGTTTCGACGAGCAGTACTTC.

This clonotype was seen only a few times. The V and J genes are TRBV2 and TRBJ1-3; D gene uncertain. V gave up 5 bases and J gave up 0 bases, with 8 bases separating them. Germline values: CDR1 SNHLY, CDR2 FYNNEI. CDR3 length equals 14 residues. The CDR3 is CASSFQRSGNTIYF. The CDR3 DNA reads TGTGCCAGCAGTTTCCAGCGCTCTGGAAACACCATATATTTT.

This clonotype was seen more than once but under ten times. This chain connects TRBV10-3 to TRBJ2-3; D may be TRBD2 (5 bases). This CDR3 contains 14 residues. V shed 2 bases and J shed 2 bases, with 8 bases lying between them. CDR1 is ENHRY and CDR2 is SYGVKD in the germline V gene. The CDR3 here is CAISEGLSTDTQYF. The CDR3 region has the DNA TGTGCCATCAGTGAGGGACTTTCCACAGATACGCAGTATTTT.

On this clonotype: It may be a read error: a sequence one base away is much more abundant. CDR3 in amino acids: CASSSKGTNTEAFF. The CDR3 nucleotides read TGCGCCAGCAGCTCTAAGGGGACCAACACTGAAGCTTTCTTT. The chain has TRBV5-1 and TRBJ1-1; D is possibly TRBD1 (5 bases). The CDR3 loop spans 14 amino acids. With 3 bases removed from V and 2 bases from J, the gap between germline ends came to 11 bases. The germline V gene has CDR1 SGHRS and CDR2 YFSETQ.

This clonotype occurred many times. The J gene is TRBJ2-7, the V gene TRBV12-3 or TRBV12-4; TRBD2 matches 14 bases. This CDR3 is 16 amino acids long. J lost 2 bases, V lost 3 bases, and 3 bases had no gene match. The CDR3 bases are TGTGCCAGCAGTTTGACTAGCGGGGGGGCAACCTACGAGCAGTACTTC. This gives the protein CASSLTSGGATYEQYF.

There are a few counts of this clonotype. The chain links TRBV9 to TRBJ2-3; 8 bases fit TRBD2. CDR3 length equals 17 residues. The V gene's germline CDR1 is SGDLS and CDR2 YYNGEE. The ends lost 3 bases at V and 4 bases at J; junction bases unmatched: 13. The DNA of the CDR3 is TGTGCCAGCAGCGCCCAGCTAGGGGGACTAGTTCCAGATACGCAGTATTTT. This sequence encodes CASSAQLGGLVPDTQYF.

This clonotype was seen many times. This chain connects TRBV14 to TRBJ1-1, with TRBD1 matching 7 bases. Trimming cost V 4 bases and J 0 bases; bases outside gene matches: 5. CDR3 length equals 15 residues. CDR1 SGHDN and CDR2 FVKESK come from the germline V gene. This chain's CDR3 is CASSLRTGLNTEAFF. The CDR3, as DNA: TGTGCCAGCAGCCTTCGGACAGGCCTGAACACTGAAGCTTTCTTT.

CDR3 region: CASSPETASGNTIYF. CDR3 DNA: TGTGCCAGCTCACCAGAAACAGCCTCTGGAAACACCATATATTTT. This rearrangement joins TRBV18 to TRBJ1-3; D not resolved. Trimming cost V 2 bases and J 0 bases, with 8 bases left between them. The CDR3 loop spans 15 amino acids. CDR1 is KGHSH, CDR2 LQKENI, per germline. Together with reference TRBV18 and TRBJ1-3, the CDR3 gives the full variable domain: NAGVMQNPRHLVRRRGQEARLRCSPMKGHSHVYWYRQLPEEGLKFMVYLQKENIIDESGMPKERFSAEFPKEGPSILRIQQVVRGDSAAYFCASSPETASGNTIYFGEGSWLTVV.

This chain uses TRBV29-1 with TRBJ2-3; the match to TRBD2 covers 8 bases. Germline V gene data show CDR1 as SQVTM and CDR2 as ANQGSEA. V gave up 4 bases and J gave up 4 bases; unmatched junction bases: 4. CDR3 length: 13 amino acids. The CDR3 DNA sequence: TGCAGCGTTGGAGCGGGAGCAGCAGATACGCAGTATTTT. Protein product: CSVGAGAADTQYF.

The rearrangement links TRBV18 to TRBJ2-5; D call uncertain. The V gene lost 1 base and the J gene lost 1 base, with 7 bases spanning the gap. CDR3 length equals 14 residues. Germline-derived CDR1 and CDR2 are KGHSH and LQKENI. CDR3 amino acids: CASSPRNSQETQYF. As DNA, the CDR3 is TGTGCCAGCTCACCACGGAACAGCCAAGAGACCCAGTACTTC.

This clonotype was seen more than once but under ten times. The rearrangement joins TRBV5-1 to TRBJ2-1; 14 bases align to TRBD2. Germline CDR1 is SGHRS and CDR2 is YFSETQ. The CDR3 contains 16 residues. Germline trimming cut 4 bases from V and 4 bases from J; bases unmatched to any gene: 4. CDR3 nucleotide sequence: TGCGCCAGCAGCGGACTAGCGGGGGGCCTATACAATGAGCAGTTCTTC. This translates into CASSGLAGGLYNEQFF.

This clonotype has only a few counts. The chain couples TRBV7-2 to TRBJ2-2, with 9 bases that match TRBD2. The V and J ends lost 5 bases and 5 bases, in that order; junction bases with no gene match: 12. The CDR3 extends over 17 amino acids. CDR1 and CDR2 from the germline V gene are SGHTA and FQGNSA. The CDR3 DNA is TGTGCCAGCAGCCCCGACTGGGGACTAGCCAGTACCGGGGAGCTGTTTTTT. Protein product: CASSPDWGLASTGELFF.

V is TRBV7-2 and J is TRBJ2-3; D is undetermined. The CDR3 covers 14 residues. V was pared by 0 bases and J by 2 bases, with 6 bases between. Germline V gene sequence: CDR1 SGHTA, CDR2 FQGNSA. This CDR3 is CASSLAGLTDTQYF. The DNA of the CDR3 is TGTGCCAGCAGCTTAGCAGGCCTCACAGATACGCAGTATTTT.

The rearrangement links TRBV27 to TRBJ2-3; unclear D gene. The germline CDR1 and CDR2 sequences are MNHEY and SMNVEV (reference sequence). V shed 3 bases and J shed 4 bases, with 11 bases lying between them. The CDR3 is made up of 14 amino acids. The CDR3 DNA is TGTGCCAGCAGTTTTATGGGCGAATCAGATACGCAGTATTTT. Amino acid sequence: CASSFMGESDTQYF.

This clonotype turned up a few times. The genes are TRBV5-1 and TRBJ1-6, with 8 bases fitting TRBD1. The trim removed 4 bases at V and 7 bases at J, leaving 7 bases unmatched. The CDR3 loop spans 15 amino acids. Germline assignment: CDR1 SGHRS and CDR2 YFSETQ. The CDR3, as DNA: TGCGCCAGCAGCACAGGACAGGGAGACAATTCACCCCTCCACTTT. Protein: CASSTGQGDNSPLHF.

This chain joins TRBV24-1 and TRBJ2-2; 10 bases are shared with TRBD1. Germline values: CDR1 KGHDR, CDR2 SFDVKD. The ends lost 3 bases at V and 7 bases at J; junction bases unmatched: 4. CDR3 size: 15 residues. The CDR3, as DNA: TGTGCCACCAGTGATCCGGGACAGGGGAACGGGGAGCTGTTTTTT. Translated: CATSDPGQGNGELFF.

The rearrangement uses TRBV20-1 and TRBJ2-7; 9 positions match TRBD1. The CDR3 totals 16 residues. Germline V gene sequence: CDR1 DFQATT, CDR2 SNEGSKA (reference sequence). J lost 0 bases, V lost 2 bases, and 8 bases had no gene match. CDR3 nucleotide sequence: TGCAGTGCTAGATCCCGGCGGACAGGGGACTCCTACGAGCAGTACTTC. Protein: CSARSRRTGDSYEQYF.

The V and J genes are TRBV29-1 and TRBJ2-6; the match to TRBD1 covers 7 bases. The germline V gene encodes CDR1 SQVTM and CDR2 ANQGSEA. This CDR3 comprises 14 residues. J was trimmed by 3 bases and V by 5 bases; bases with no gene match: 4. CDR3 nucleotides: TGCAGCGTTCCTACAGGGGATGGGGCCAACGTCCTGACTTTC. Translated, it gives CSVPTGDGANVLTF.

In its sample, this clonotype was seen a few times. The genes are TRBV6-5 and TRBJ1-5; D unclear. Germline V gives CDR1 MNHEY, CDR2 SVGAGI. V lost 0 bases and J lost 6, with 12 bases in between. The CDR3 totals 15 residues. The CDR3 is CASSYSRHTTQPQHF. CDR3 nucleotides: TGTGCCAGCAGTTACTCGAGACATACGACTCAGCCCCAGCATTTT.

J is TRBJ2-7 and V is TRBV11-2; D is unresolved. CDR1 and CDR2 (germline): SGHAT, FQNNGV. With 2 bases removed from V and 2 bases from J, the gap between germline ends came to 7 bases. This CDR3 has 13 amino acids. The CDR3 sequence: CASSLQGTYEQYF. The CDR3 DNA is TGTGCCAGCAGCTTACAAGGGACCTACGAGCAGTACTTC.

This sequence joins TRBV24-1 and TRBJ2-5; D assignment may be TRBD1 or TRBD2 (5 bases each). Germline V gene lookup returns CDR1 KGHDR and CDR2 SFDVKD. Trimming took 5 bases from V and 2 from J, leaving 11 bases between them. CDR3 length: 14 residues. CDR3 sequence reads: CATSGRDAQETQYF. The CDR3 coding sequence is TGTGCCACCAGTGGCCGGGACGCACAAGAGACCCAGTACTTC.